These 32 T cell receptor beta chains were all obtained from the same sample, sequenced in a study of cytomegalovirus exposure and HLA in healthy donors. Clones were read by immunoSEQ multiplex PCR, and TCRdb kept only the in-frame ones, dropping some. The sample lists 150,000 or so clones; about 83% were seen once. Sample: PBMCs. The origin of the receptors is a woman younger than 45 in good health and CMV-seronegative.

The V call is TRBV5-1, the J call TRBJ2-3; possibly TRBD2 for D (6 bases). This CDR3 comprises 13 residues. V was cut by 4 bases and J by 0 bases, with 6 bases left in between. From germline, CDR1 is SGHRS and CDR2 YFSETQ. The DNA of the CDR3 is TGCGCCAGCAGCAGCGGGAGCACAGATACGCAGTATTTT. Residues: CASSSGSTDTQYF.

This clone was seen a single time. This chain uses TRBV5-6 with TRBJ2-7; 7 nucleotides align to TRBD1. With V trimmed by 3 bases and J by 1 base, 13 bases remained unmatched. The CDR3 totals 17 residues. Per the germline V gene, CDR1 is SGHDT and CDR2 is YYEEEE. The CDR3 region has the DNA TGTGCCAGCAGCTACCCGGGACAGCTATCAAATTCCTACGAGCAGTACTTC. Translating gives CASSYPGQLSNSYEQYF.

The V call is TRBV5-6, the J call TRBJ1-2; 7 bases align to TRBD1. Germline loops: CDR1 SGHDT, CDR2 YYEEEE. The CDR3 covers 14 residues. V lost 0 bases, J lost 8 bases, and 7 bases stayed unmatched. CDR3: CASSLVGQGGGYTF. As DNA, the CDR3 is TGTGCCAGCAGCTTGGTTGGGCAGGGGGGAGGCTACACCTTC.

This chain uses TRBV9 with TRBJ2-7; D perhaps matches TRBD2 (6 bases). The CDR3 has 15 residues. V lost 0 bases to trimming and J lost 0 bases, with 10 bases between them. The V gene's germline CDR1 is SGDLS and CDR2 YYNGEE. The CDR3 DNA sequence: TGTGCCAGCAGCGTAGGGGGGGACGGCTCCTACGAGCAGTACTTC. Protein: CASSVGGDGSYEQYF.

This rearrangement joins TRBV27 to TRBJ2-1, with 9 nucleotides matching TRBD1. CDR1 is MNHEY, CDR2 SMNVEV, per germline (reference sequence). This CDR3 is 17 amino acids long. V lost 4 bases, J lost 3 bases, and 10 bases stayed unmatched. The CDR3 nucleotides are TGTGCCAGCAGTTCCTCGGTCCCGGGACAGGGCTACAATGAGCAGTTCTTC. Its protein product is CASSSSVPGQGYNEQFF.

The J gene is TRBJ1-1, the V gene TRBV4-1; no clear D. Trimming removed 0 bases from V and 2 bases from J, with 10 bases in between. The germline CDR1 and CDR2 sequences are MGHRA and YSYEKL. The CDR3 is made up of 15 amino acids. The CDR3 region is CASSQERARNTEAFF. In nucleotides, the CDR3 is TGCGCCAGCAGCCAAGAACGTGCGAGAAACACTGAAGCTTTCTTT.

This chain joins TRBV6-1 and TRBJ1-4, with TRBD1 matching over 7 bases. Germline-derived CDR1 and CDR2 are MNHNS and SASEGT. The trim removed 7 bases at V and 8 bases at J, leaving 10 bases unmatched. The CDR3 consists of 14 residues. DNA of the CDR3: TGTGCCAGCACCTTGACAGGGCCTTGGGAAAAACTGTTTTTT. Encoded protein: CASTLTGPWEKLFF.

This rearrangement joins TRBV30 to TRBJ1-1; D is uncertain. Germline assignment: CDR1 GTSNPN and CDR2 SVGIG (reference sequence). V was cut by 5 bases and J by 4 bases, with 11 bases left in between. This CDR3 region has 12 residues. The CDR3 DNA sequence: TGTGCCTGGTATCGACAAATCACTGAAGCTTTCTTT. Residues: CAWYRQITEAFF.

This clone occurred once. The rearrangement links TRBV4-1 to TRBJ1-4, with D perhaps matching TRBD1 (5 bases). Trimming left V 1 base short and J 14 bases short, with 8 bases between. Germline CDR1 is MGHRA and CDR2 is YSYEKL. The CDR3 runs to 11 residues. CDR3 loop: CASSQGGDLFF. Written as DNA, the CDR3 is TGCGCCAGCAGCCAAGGGGGGGATCTGTTTTTT.

J is TRBJ1-3 and V is TRBV18; 8 nucleotides line up with TRBD1. The junction had 11 bases not matched to a gene; V was cut back by 5 bases and J by 2 bases. The CDR3 length is 17 residues. From germline, CDR1 is KGHSH and CDR2 LQKENI. The CDR3: CASSTSGQGRTGNTIYF. Written as DNA, the CDR3 is TGTGCCAGCTCAACATCCGGACAGGGAAGAACTGGAAACACCATATATTTT.

This chain joins TRBV4-3 and TRBJ1-1, with 7 bases aligning to TRBD1. The J segment lost 3 bases and the V segment lost 2 bases, leaving 6 bases of the junction unmatched. This CDR3 comprises 15 residues. The germline V gene has CDR1 LGHNA and CDR2 YSLEER. The CDR3 nucleotides are TGCGCCAGCAGCCAAACAGGGGAGAGGTACACTGAAGCTTTCTTT. Its protein is CASSQTGERYTEAFF.

The chain is built from TRBV30 and TRBJ2-1; D call uncertain. V was shortened by 3 bases and J by 3 bases, with 9 bases between the two germline ends. The germline V gene has CDR1 GTSNPN and CDR2 SVGIG (reference sequence). This CDR3 is built from 13 residues. The CDR3 region has the DNA TGTGCCTGGAGACCCCTCGGCTACAATGAGCAGTTCTTC. Encoded protein: CAWRPLGYNEQFF.

The V and J genes are TRBV6-1 and TRBJ2-5; TRBD1 matches 10 bases. Germline-derived CDR1 and CDR2 are MNHNS and SASEGT. V shed 3 bases and J 5 bases; nucleotides not matched to a gene: 9. The CDR3 consists of 16 residues. CDR3 nucleotides: TGTGCCAGCAGTGACCTTACCGGGACAGGGGACGAGACCCAGTACTTC. Its translation is CASSDLTGTGDETQYF.

The chain employs TRBV5-6 and TRBJ1-4; TRBD1 matches 7 bases. Per germline, CDR1 SGHDT and CDR2 YYEEEE. This CDR3 is 15 amino acids long. The ends lost 0 bases at V and 8 bases at J; junction bases unmatched: 7. CDR3 protein: CASSLEVTGAEKLFF. CDR3 in DNA: TGTGCCAGCAGCTTGGAAGTAACAGGGGCGGAAAAACTGTTTTTT.

V gene TRBV2 combines with J gene TRBJ1-1; 9 bases are shared with TRBD1. V dropped 6 bases and J dropped 11; count of bases not matched to a gene: 7. Per the germline V gene, CDR1 is SNHLY and CDR2 is FYNNEI. The CDR3 runs to 12 residues. The CDR3 DNA follows: TGTGCCAGCAGGGCGTGGGACAGGGAGGCTTTCTTT. Amino acids: CASRAWDREAFF.

The chain employs TRBV2 and TRBJ1-4; 8 nucleotides align to TRBD1. The CDR3 loop spans 13 amino acids. V lost 11 bases and J lost 4; bases outside the gene matches: 6. Germline values: CDR1 SNHLY, CDR2 FYNNEI. The CDR3 DNA follows: TGTGCCCGAAGGGACAGGCTTAATGAAAAACTGTTTTTT. This encodes CARRDRLNEKLFF.

The V gene is TRBV19, the J gene TRBJ1-1; D might be TRBD1 (5 bases). The V and J ends lost 6 bases and 1 base respectively, with 9 bases between them. The CDR3 consists of 13 residues. CDR1 is LNHDA, CDR2 SQIVND, per germline (reference sequence). DNA for the CDR3: TGTGCCAGTAGGGACAACGGGAACACTGAAGCTTTCTTT. Translating it yields CASRDNGNTEAFF.

This clone showed up just once. The CDR3 sequence: CSATFTGEAFF. CDR3 nucleotides: TGCAGTGCTACCTTCACCGGTGAAGCTTTCTTT. The chain uses TRBV20-1 and TRBJ1-1; D gene uncertain. V lost 4 bases, J lost 7 bases, and 10 bases lay in between. This CDR3 is built from 11 residues. Per germline, CDR1 DFQATT and CDR2 SNEGSKA (reference sequence).

V is TRBV5-4 and J is TRBJ2-7; possible D gene TRBD2, 6 bases. The CDR3 extends over 14 amino acids. Between the trimmed V and J ends, which lost 4 bases and 6 bases, there was a span of 17 bases. The germline CDR1 and CDR2 sequences are SGHNT and YYREEE (reference sequence). The CDR3 DNA follows: TGTGCCAGCAGCCTCGGCGTGGTCGGGGGCGAGCAGTACTTC. Its translation is CASSLGVVGGEQYF.

This clone was picked up one time. The J gene is TRBJ1-3, the V gene TRBV19; 7 bases are a match to TRBD1. Germline-derived CDR1 and CDR2 are LNHDA and SQIVND (reference sequence). The V and J ends lost 5 bases and 0 bases, in that order; junction bases with no gene match: 7. The CDR3 has 16 amino acids. The CDR3, as DNA: TGTGCCAGTAGTCCTTCCGGGACAGTCTCTGGAAACACCATATATTTT. As protein: CASSPSGTVSGNTIYF.

This clone was seen only a few times. The chain employs TRBV5-6 and TRBJ1-6; D gene uncertain. Trimming shortened V by 1 base and J by 10 bases, and 6 bases separated the two germline ends. The V gene's germline CDR1 is SGHDT and CDR2 YYEEEE. This CDR3 contains 12 residues. As DNA, the CDR3 is TGTGCCAGCAGCTTGATGCGGTCACCCCTCCACTTT. Protein product: CASSLMRSPLHF.

This chain connects TRBV25-1 to TRBJ2-1, with TRBD1 as a possible D gene (5 bases). Trimming took off 5 bases at V and 0 bases at J, with 14 bases between the two ends. The CDR3 contains 16 residues. The germline V gene has CDR1 MGHDK and CDR2 SYGVNS. In DNA form, the CDR3 reads TGTGCCAGCAGTTGGGGAACAGGTATCTCCTACAATGAGCAGTTCTTC. Its protein is CASSWGTGISYNEQFF.

This chain connects TRBV12-5 to TRBJ2-7; D not resolved. The V end was cut by 6 bases, the J end by 3 bases, with 12 bases between. Looked up from germline, CDR1 is LGHNT and CDR2 is FRNRAP. The CDR3 is 13 amino acids. CDR3 residues: CASGPDIHYEQYF. In DNA, the CDR3 is TGTGCTAGTGGGCCCGACATTCACTACGAGCAGTACTTC.

The chain uses TRBV5-1 and TRBJ2-1; TRBD1 aligns across 9 bases. V was pared by 6 bases and J by 5 bases, with 6 bases of the junction left unmatched. This CDR3 region has 14 residues. CDR1 is SGHRS and CDR2 is YFSETQ in the germline V gene. The CDR3 coding sequence is TGCGCCAGCACCCGGGACAGGGTTAACAATGAGCAGTTCTTC. It encodes CASTRDRVNNEQFF.

The chain links TRBV25-1 to TRBJ1-1, with 7 bases lining up with TRBD1. The junction had 6 bases not matched to a gene; V was cut back by 5 bases and J by 0 bases. CDR3 size: 15 residues. The germline CDR1 and CDR2 sequences are MGHDK and SYGVNS. CDR3 in amino acids: CASSPGTEMNTEAFF. The CDR3 DNA follows: TGTGCCAGCAGTCCCGGGACAGAAATGAACACTGAAGCTTTCTTT. Full variable domain (remainder filled in from reference TRBV25-1 and TRBJ1-1): EADIYQTPRYLVIGTGKKITLECSQTMGHDKMYWYQQDPGMELHLIHYSYGVNSTEKGDLSSESTVSRIRTEHFPLTLESARPSHTSQYLCASSPGTEMNTEAFFGQGTRLTVV.

This chain links TRBV9 with TRBJ2-5, with a tentative D call TRBD1 (5 bases). Germline V gives CDR1 SGDLS, CDR2 YYNGEE. The CDR3 extends over 12 amino acids. V was clipped by 0 bases and J by 5 bases, with 5 bases between them. This CDR3 reads CASSVEGETQYF. CDR3 coding DNA: TGTGCCAGCAGCGTAGAGGGGGAGACCCAGTACTTC.

DNA for the CDR3: TGCGCCAGCAGCCCAGATGGGGGCGGGGGGGGCCCCTACGAGCAGTACTTC. Translated, it gives CASSPDGGGGGPYEQYF. The genes are TRBV4-1 and TRBJ2-7, with 9 bases matching TRBD2. Germline values: CDR1 MGHRA, CDR2 YSYEKL. The CDR3 is 17 amino acids. V was clipped by 4 bases and J by 2 bases; unmatched bases: 12.

The chain links TRBV7-9 to TRBJ2-7; the D gene is possibly TRBD1 (6 bases). From germline, CDR1 is SEHNR and CDR2 FQNEAQ (reference sequence). The V end was cut by 4 bases, the J end by 3 bases, with 19 bases between. The CDR3 runs to 16 residues. The CDR3 reads CASSSIGGQLSYEQYF. The CDR3, as DNA: TGTGCCAGCAGCTCCATAGGCGGACAGCTGAGCTACGAGCAGTACTTC.

The chain links TRBV5-6 to TRBJ1-1; D gene unclear. V shed 4 bases and J shed 6 bases, with 19 bases lying between them. This CDR3 is built from 15 residues. Germline V gene sequence: CDR1 SGHDT, CDR2 YYEEEE. CDR3 sequence reads: CASSRTEGRSSEAFF. CDR3 nucleotides: TGTGCCAGCAGCCGGACTGAGGGCAGGTCGTCTGAAGCTTTCTTT. The full variable domain, completed using reference TRBV5-6 and TRBJ1-1, is DAGVTQSPTHLIKTRGQQVTLRCSPKSGHDTVSWYQQALGQGPQFIFQYYEEEERQRGNFPDRFSGHQFPNYSSELNVNALLLGDSALYLCASSRTEGRSSEAFFGQGTRLTVV.

This clone appeared a single time. This chain uses TRBV4-3 with TRBJ2-7; unclear D gene. V lost 1 base and J lost 0, with 10 bases in between. Germline CDR1 LGHNA, CDR2 YSLEER. The CDR3 totals 15 residues. In nucleotides, the CDR3 is TGCGCCAGCAGCCAAGTTCAGGATAGCTCCTACGAGCAGTACTTC. Translated, it gives CASSQVQDSSYEQYF.

This clone has a handful of counts. The V and J genes are TRBV7-9 and TRBJ2-7, with no clear D. Trimming took off 4 bases at V and 2 bases at J, with 9 bases between the two ends. Per germline, CDR1 SEHNR and CDR2 FQNEAQ (reference sequence). CDR3 size: 13 residues. The CDR3 coding sequence is TGTGCCAGCAGCTCACCAGAAGCCTACGAGCAGTACTTC. It specifies CASSSPEAYEQYF.

CDR3 residues: CASSQDSNTYEQYF. CDR3 sequence (DNA): TGTGCCAGCAGCCAGGACAGCAATACCTACGAGCAGTACTTC. The V gene is TRBV5-4, the J gene TRBJ2-7; a possible D gene is TRBD1 (6 bases). V lost 4 bases and J lost 2, with 13 bases in between. From germline, CDR1 is SGHNT and CDR2 YYREEE (reference sequence). The length of the CDR3 is 14 residues.